What follows are 22 T cell receptor beta chains derived from one specimen sequenced in a study of T cells in Graves' hyperthyroidism and ophthalmopathy. Amplification of TCR beta CDR3 regions was performed using RNA transcripts as template. In the first-round RT-PCR of the TCR CDR3, the HTBI primer set was used. TCRdb used MiXCR to reprocess the multiplex PCR reads, holding one entry per CDR3 protein. The sample lists around 700,000 distinct CDR3 sequences, 18% seen once, with approximately 15% in the top ten. The sample comprised blood. These receptor sequences come from a woman between 50 and 59 years old with Graves' hyperthyroidism that later progressed to Graves' ophthalmopathy.

V gene TRBV25-1 combines with J gene TRBJ2-7; unclear D gene. The V end was cut by 8 bases, the J end by 5 bases, with 10 bases between. Germline-derived CDR1 and CDR2 are MGHDK and SYGVNS. CDR3 length: 11 residues. The CDR3 bases are TGTGCCAGCGGGCCCTCGCACGAGCAGTACTTC. Translation: CASGPSHEQYF.

V is TRBV27 and J is TRBJ2-3; the match to TRBD2 covers 7 bases. The germline V gene encodes CDR1 MNHEY and CDR2 SMNVEV (reference sequence). Trimming at V came to 1 base and at J to 0 bases, leaving 4 bases not matched to a gene. This CDR3 is 16 amino acids long. The CDR3 region is CASSLLWGGSTDTQYF. In DNA, the CDR3 is TGTGCCAGCAGTTTATTGTGGGGGGGAAGCACAGATACGCAGTATTTT.

J is TRBJ1-5 and V is TRBV19; a possible D gene is TRBD1 (5 bases). The CDR3 spans 16 residues. Trimming stripped 0 bases from V and 3 bases from J, with 12 bases between. Germline lookup yields CDR1 LNHDA and CDR2 SQIVND (reference sequence). The CDR3 loop is CASSIDREGNNQPQHF. The CDR3 region has the DNA TGTGCCAGTAGTATAGATCGTGAGGGGAACAATCAGCCCCAGCATTTT.

The CDR3 protein is CASSEVRGGAGDTQYF. The CDR3 DNA reads TGTGCCAGCAGTGAAGTTCGCGGGGGGGCCGGTGATACGCAGTATTTT. The V gene is TRBV2, the J gene TRBJ2-3; 9 nucleotides align to TRBD2. Germline loops: CDR1 SNHLY, CDR2 FYNNEI. The CDR3 is made up of 16 amino acids. The V segment lost 1 base and the J segment 6 bases; nucleotides outside the gene matches: 8.

This clonotype occurred many times. The genes are TRBV11-2 and TRBJ2-7; no clear D gene. Germline V gene data show CDR1 as SGHAT and CDR2 as FQNNGV. The length of the CDR3 is 13 residues. V dropped 0 bases and J dropped 3 bases, with 6 bases sitting between them. The CDR3 nucleotides are TGTGCCAGCAGCTTAGAATTGCTCTACGAGCAGTACTTC. Encoded protein: CASSLELLYEQYF.

This clonotype was found many times. J is TRBJ1-1 and V is TRBV2; 7 bases align to TRBD1. CDR1 and CDR2 from the germline V gene are SNHLY and FYNNEI. The length of the CDR3 is 14 residues. V shed 9 bases, J shed 0 bases, and the junction held 7 bases outside the gene matches. The CDR3 reads CAREAGTVNTEAFF. DNA of the CDR3: TGTGCCAGAGAAGCCGGGACAGTGAACACTGAAGCTTTCTTT.

This clonotype was counted only a few times. J is TRBJ2-5 and V is TRBV6-2 or TRBV6-3; D might be TRBD2 (6 bases). Germline lookup yields CDR1 MNHEY and CDR2 SVGEGT. V lost 4 bases and J 1 base, leaving 13 bases between the germline ends. There are 15 residues in the CDR3. The CDR3 spells CASSSLSGVQETQYF. DNA for the CDR3: TGTGCCAGCAGTTCCCTTTCGGGGGTCCAAGAGACCCAGTACTTC.

This clonotype appeared a few times. The V call is TRBV6-2 or TRBV6-3, the J call TRBJ1-3, with 9 positions matching TRBD1. V lost 6 bases and J lost 1; bases outside the gene matches: 4. Germline V gene sequence: CDR1 MNHEY, CDR2 SVGEGT. This CDR3 is 15 amino acids long. The CDR3 is CASRQGANSGNTIYF. The CDR3 DNA sequence: TGTGCCAGCAGACAGGGGGCGAATTCTGGAAACACCATATATTTT.

CDR3 sequence (DNA): TGTGCCAGCAGCTTGGAAGCGGGGGGTGGCTCGGGTACGCAGTATTTT. Protein product: CASSLEAGGGSGTQYF. The chain carries TRBV5-6 and TRBJ2-3, with TRBD2 identical over 9 bases. CDR1 and CDR2 from the germline V gene are SGHDT and YYEEEE. The CDR3 has 16 residues. Trimming at V came to 0 bases and at J to 8 bases, leaving 10 bases not matched to a gene.

This clonotype was counted between two and nine times. CDR3 DNA sequence: TGTGCCAGCTCACCACTGCCAGACGAAAACACCATATATTTT. Translation: CASSPLPDENTIYF. This rearrangement joins TRBV18 to TRBJ1-3; no definite D call. CDR3 length equals 14 residues. Between the trimmed V and J ends, which lost 1 base and 6 bases, there was a span of 10 bases. Germline-derived CDR1 and CDR2 are KGHSH and LQKENI.

This clonotype was recorded many times. The chain uses TRBV5-1 and TRBJ2-1, with no clear D. The ends were cut back, 0 bases at V and 10 bases at J, with 8 bases in the middle. Germline lookup yields CDR1 SGHRS and CDR2 YFSETQ. This CDR3 region has 12 residues. CDR3 protein: CASSLGAREQFF. The CDR3 region has the DNA TGCGCCAGCAGCTTGGGGGCCAGAGAGCAGTTCTTC.

This clonotype showed up many times. V gene TRBV3-1 combines with J gene TRBJ1-2; D possibly corresponds to TRBD1 (5 bases). V was shortened by 4 bases and J by 7 bases, with 10 bases between the two germline ends. The CDR3 consists of 12 residues. Germline-derived CDR1 and CDR2 are LGHDT and YNNKEL (reference sequence). CDR3 amino acids: CASSPHGGGYTF. CDR3 nucleotides: TGTGCCAGCAGCCCACACGGGGGTGGCTACACCTTC. Looking up the rest from reference TRBV3-1 and TRBJ1-2 gives the full variable domain: DTAVSQTPKYLVTQMGNDKSIKCEQNLGHDTMYWYKQDSKKFLKIMFSYNNKELIINETVPNRFSPKSPDKAHLNLHINSLELGDSAVYFCASSPHGGGYTFGSGTRLTVV.

The J gene is TRBJ1-4, the V gene TRBV30; a possible D gene is TRBD1 (5 bases). Trimming took 3 bases from V and 11 from J, leaving 16 bases between them. The CDR3 covers 13 residues. Germline V gene sequence: CDR1 GTSNPN, CDR2 SVGIG (reference sequence). The CDR3 here is CAWRVPRGPKLFF. As DNA, the CDR3 is TGTGCCTGGAGGGTCCCTCGGGGACCCAAACTGTTTTTT.

The sample holds a few counts of this clonotype. The chain couples TRBV5-8 to TRBJ1-6; D gene uncertain. Trimming removed 5 bases at V and 0 bases at J, with 12 bases between. This CDR3 is 16 amino acids long. In germline, CDR1 is SGHTS, CDR2 YDEGEE. The CDR3 is CASSFTSYSYNSPLHF. CDR3 sequence (DNA): TGTGCCAGCAGTTTCACAAGCTACTCCTATAATTCACCCCTCCACTTT.

This sequence joins TRBV3-1 and TRBJ1-1; 12 positions agree with TRBD1. CDR1 is LGHDT, CDR2 YNNKEL, per germline (reference sequence). This CDR3 is built from 16 residues. Unmatched junction bases numbered 10, after V lost 4 bases and J lost 7 bases. This chain's CDR3 is CASSPGTGGMGDEAFF. As DNA, the CDR3 is TGTGCCAGCAGCCCTGGGACAGGGGGCATGGGCGATGAAGCTTTCTTT.

This clonotype was observed a handful of times. The rearrangement uses TRBV12-5 and TRBJ2-1, with unresolved D. V lost 3 bases and J lost 0, with 6 bases in between. Germline lookup yields CDR1 LGHNT and CDR2 FRNRAP. The CDR3 is made up of 14 amino acids. The CDR3 sequence: CASGFLSSYNEQFF. As DNA, the CDR3 is TGTGCTAGTGGTTTTCTGAGCTCCTACAATGAGCAGTTCTTC.

This clonotype occurred a few times. The rearrangement links TRBV7-3 to TRBJ2-6, with TRBD1 identical over 8 bases. The germline V gene encodes CDR1 SGHTA and CDR2 FQGTGA. The CDR3 is 17 residues long. V dropped 5 bases and J dropped 1; count of bases not matched to a gene: 7. The CDR3 loop reads CASSPTRTGSGANVLTF. The CDR3 DNA sequence: TGTGCCAGCAGCCCAACAAGGACAGGGTCTGGGGCCAACGTCCTGACTTTC.

The chain carries TRBV10-3 and TRBJ2-5; D possibly corresponds to TRBD1 (6 bases). The CDR3 has 15 amino acids. With 6 bases removed from V and 2 bases from J, the gap between germline ends came to 16 bases. Germline V lookup: CDR1 ENHRY, CDR2 SYGVKD. For the CDR3, the DNA is TGTGCCATCAGCGAGGAACAGGGAATGCAAGAGACCCAGTACTTC. Translated, it gives CAISEEQGMQETQYF.

This clonotype was observed a few times. The chain carries TRBV13 and TRBJ2-7, with D maybe TRBD1 (5 bases). The CDR3 is 15 amino acids. The ends were cut back, 0 bases at V and 0 bases at J, with 9 bases in the middle. In germline, CDR1 is PRHDT, CDR2 FYEKMQ (reference sequence). CDR3 coding DNA: TGTGCCAGCAGCTTAGGCGGTGACAGCTCCTACGAGCAGTACTTC. Translated, it gives CASSLGGDSSYEQYF.

This clonotype was counted at least ten times. The V gene is TRBV18, the J gene TRBJ2-1; no clear D. Germline V gives CDR1 KGHSH, CDR2 LQKENI. Trimming shortened V by 1 base and J by 0 bases, and 13 bases separated the two germline ends. This CDR3 region has 17 residues. The CDR3 DNA is TGTGCCAGCTCACCACGTCACAGTACGAGCTCCTACAATGAGCAGTTCTTC. Translating gives CASSPRHSTSSYNEQFF.

A word on this clonotype: The junction differs from germline at one of its ends, possibly a read error. The V and J genes are TRBV7-9 and TRBJ1-4; D not certain. The CDR3 is 15 residues long. CDR1 and CDR2 from the germline V gene are SEHNR and FQNEAQ (reference sequence). The chain's CDR3 is CTSTFDTATNEKLFF. DNA for the CDR3: TGTACCAGCACCTTTGATACAGCAACTAATGAAAAACTGTTTTTT. Full variable domain (remainder filled in from reference TRBV7-9 and TRBJ1-4): DTGVSQNPRHKITKRGQNVTFRCDPISEHNRLYWYRQTLGQGPEFLTYFQNEAQLEKSRLLSDRFSAERPKGSFSTLEIQRTEQGDSAMYLCTSTFDTATNEKLFFGSGTQLSVL.

This clonotype was observed at least ten times. This rearrangement joins TRBV15 to TRBJ2-1; 10 positions agree with TRBD1. The germline gives CDR1 LNHNV, CDR2 YYDKDF (reference sequence). The CDR3 is 12 amino acids. V trimming: 7 bases; J trimming: 8 bases; junction bases outside the gene matches: 2. CDR3 DNA: TGTGCCACCACGACAGGGGGCCATGAGCAGTTCTTC. Amino acid sequence: CATTTGGHEQFF.